This is a list of T cell receptor beta chains from one sample in a study of T cell responses to AZD1222 COVID-19 vaccine. Using immunoSEQ multiplex PCR, the repertoire was profiled, and TCRdb retains in-frame clones only, with some absent. The table has approximately 260,000 clones, roughly 93% seen once. Source: peripheral blood, taken on day 0 of AZD1222 vaccination. These receptors were obtained from an adult in good health. Each CDR3 is given with its conserved first and last residue. A D gene is named only where the DNA matches it firmly. For some rows the clone size is stated as once, few or many, or as a class when expanded; others skip it.

cdr3_aa,cdr3_nt,clone_size,j_call,v_call,d_call
CASSEAGLPQFF,TGTGCCAGCAGTGAAGCGGGACTTCCGCAGTTCTTC,once,TRBJ2-1,TRBV2,NA
CASSPPTGGETQYF,TGTGCCAGCAGCCCTCCGACAGGGGGAGAGACCCAGTACTTC,NA,TRBJ2-5,TRBV5-6,TRBD1
CASSLLAPGLAGVTDTQYF,TGCGCCAGCAGCTTGTTAGCCCCGGGACTAGCGGGAGTGACAGATACGCAGTATTTT,NA,TRBJ2-3,TRBV5-1,TRBD2
CASTGYSNQPQHF,TGTGCCAGCACGGGTTATAGCAATCAGCCCCAGCATTTT,NA,TRBJ1-5,TRBV28,NA
CASSLTGVNEQFF,TGTGCCAGCAGCTTGACAGGGGTCAATGAGCAGTTCTTC,NA,TRBJ2-1,TRBV7-3,TRBD1
CASSLRGGGSYEQYF,TGCGCCAGCAGCTTGCGTGGGGGGGGCTCCTACGAGCAGTACTTC,NA,TRBJ2-7,TRBV5-1,TRBD2
CASTRLSGTKGGYTF,TGTGCCAGCACCAGACTTTCCGGGACAAAAGGTGGCTACACCTTC,NA,TRBJ1-2,TRBV2,NA
CATSRGPDRGPF,TGTGCCACCAGCAGAGGGCCAGACAGGGGCCCCTTC,NA,TRBJ1-2,TRBV15,TRBD1
CASSLSQGYGYTF,TGTGCCAGCAGTTTAAGTCAGGGCTATGGCTACACCTTC,NA,TRBJ1-2,TRBV28,NA
CARNGTSEETQYF,TGTGCCAGAAATGGGACTAGCGAAGAGACCCAGTACTTC,NA,TRBJ2-5,TRBV5-3,TRBD2
CASIALEQFF,TGTGCCAGCATTGCGTTAGAGCAGTTCTTC,NA,TRBJ2-1,TRBV21-1,NA
CATSRMPHTQYF,TGTGCCACCAGCCGGATGCCTCATACGCAGTATTTT,NA,TRBJ2-3,TRBV15,NA
CASSSRGSGASTDTQYF,TGTGCCAGCAGCTCGCGCGGTAGCGGGGCTAGCACAGATACGCAGTATTTT,NA,TRBJ2-3,TRBV7-3,TRBD2
CASSLSTGGYEQYF,TGTGCCAGCAGCTTGTCGACAGGGGGGTACGAGCAGTACTTC,NA,TRBJ2-7,TRBV5-4,TRBD1
CASSLGLGLTGELFF,TGTGCCAGCAGCCTTGGTCTTGGTCTCACCGGGGAGCTGTTTTTT,NA,TRBJ2-2,TRBV7-9,NA
CASSDRDRGQPQHF,TGCGCCAGCAGTGACAGGGACCGCGGTCAGCCCCAGCATTTT,few,TRBJ1-5,TRBV10-2,NA
CASSFWGQETQYF,TGTGCCAGCAGCTTCTGGGGGCAAGAGACCCAGTACTTC,NA,TRBJ2-5,TRBV5-4,NA
CASSLDRAAIQETQYF,TGTGCCAGCAGCTTAGACAGGGCTGCGATCCAAGAGACCCAGTACTTC,NA,TRBJ2-5,TRBV7-9,NA
CASSQGSGSGSPLHF,TGTGCCAGCAGCCAAGGGAGCGGCAGCGGGTCACCCCTCCACTTT,NA,TRBJ1-6,TRBV2,NA
CAISETSQETQYF,TGTGCCATCAGTGAGACTAGCCAAGAGACCCAGTACTTC,NA,TRBJ2-5,TRBV10-3,NA
CASSLDGRSQPQHF,TGCGCCAGCAGCTTGGACGGCCGGAGTCAGCCCCAGCATTTT,NA,TRBJ1-5,TRBV5-1,NA
CASSTGGTEAFF,TGTGCCAGCAGTACAGGGGGGACTGAAGCTTTCTTT,NA,TRBJ1-1,TRBV6-5,TRBD1
CAGKGQQNTEAFF,TGTGCCGGGAAAGGACAGCAGAACACTGAAGCTTTCTTT,NA,TRBJ1-1,TRBV28,NA
CATLGDGNGYTF,TGTGCCACCCTGGGGGACGGTAATGGCTACACCTTC,NA,TRBJ1-2,TRBV2,NA
CAWSFHRQGHYGYTF,TGTGCCTGGAGCTTCCACAGACAAGGGCACTATGGCTACACCTTC,few,TRBJ1-2,TRBV30,NA
CASSSLAGEYTGELFF,TGTGCCAGCAGCTCGTTAGCGGGAGAGTACACCGGGGAGCTGTTTTTT,NA,TRBJ2-2,TRBV7-3,TRBD2
CASSLDWGNTIYF,TGCGCCAGCAGCTTGGACTGGGGAAACACCATATATTTT,NA,TRBJ1-3,TRBV5-1,NA
CASSLGVGMGGYTF,TGTGCCAGCAGCTTAGGAGTAGGGATGGGTGGCTACACCTTC,once,TRBJ1-2,TRBV7-2,NA
CAWSGRNQPQHF,TGTGCCTGGAGTGGCAGGAATCAGCCCCAGCATTTT,once,TRBJ1-5,TRBV30,NA